Following are 25 T cell receptor beta chains from one sample sequenced in a study of blood T cell repertoires in COVID-19. Sequencing used immunoSEQ multiplex PCR; TCRdb keeps in-frame clones, though not all of them. The table has 90,000 to 100,000 clones, around 81% seen once; the top ten hold around 4%. Sequences were obtained from peripheral blood. Source of these receptors: a man aged 55 to 69 with acute or convalescent COVID-19.

This clone has only one observation. The chain combines TRBV5-4 with TRBJ1-5, with TRBD1 matching over 9 bases. Germline V gene sequence: CDR1 SGHNT, CDR2 YYREEE (reference sequence). V lost 0 bases, J lost 4 bases, and 5 bases stayed unmatched. This CDR3 spans 16 amino acids. This CDR3 is CASSLGGTGRNQPQHF. CDR3 in DNA: TGTGCCAGCAGCTTGGGAGGGACAGGGAGGAATCAGCCCCAGCATTTT. The full variable domain, rest sourced from reference TRBV5-4 and TRBJ1-5, is ETGVTQSPTHLIKTRGQQVTLRCSSQSGHNTVSWYQQALGQGPQFIFQYYREEENGRGNFPPRFSGLQFPNYSSELNVNALELDDSALYLCASSLGGTGRNQPQHFGDGTRLSIL.

The chain uses TRBV18 and TRBJ1-2, with TRBD1 identical over 8 bases. The CDR3 spans 14 residues. The V gene's germline CDR1 is KGHSH and CDR2 LQKENI. J lost 4 bases, V lost 3 bases, and 4 bases had no gene match. CDR3 region: CASSPEGQAYGYTF. CDR3 coding DNA: TGTGCCAGCTCACCGGAGGGACAGGCCTATGGCTACACCTTC.

This clone has more than one count but fewer than ten. The V call is TRBV7-9, the J call TRBJ2-7, with TRBD1 identical over 7 bases. Trimming took 1 base from V and 1 from J; bases not matched to a gene: 4. CDR1 is SEHNR, CDR2 FQNEAQ, per germline (reference sequence). CDR3 size: 15 residues. The CDR3: CASSLVGDRSYEQYF. The DNA for the CDR3 is TGTGCCAGCAGCTTAGTGGGGGACAGATCCTACGAGCAGTACTTC.

The gene calls are TRBV6-5 and TRBJ1-2, with D perhaps matching TRBD1 (5 bases). V shed 0 bases and J shed 5 bases, with 10 bases lying between them. The CDR3 is 14 amino acids. Germline values: CDR1 MNHEY, CDR2 SVGAGI. The chain's CDR3 is CASSYSGGGYGYTF. For the CDR3, the DNA is TGTGCCAGCAGTTACTCCGGGGGGGGTTATGGCTACACCTTC.

The rearrangement uses TRBV9 and TRBJ1-1; D uncertain. Trimming took 0 bases from V and 0 from J, leaving 6 bases between them. The CDR3 sequence is 14 residues long. Germline V CDR1 and CDR2: SGDLS, YYNGEE. CDR3 DNA sequence: TGTGCCAGCAGCGTAGGAAACATGAACACTGAAGCTTTCTTT. Translation: CASSVGNMNTEAFF.

CDR3 loop: CASSELDSYNEQFF. The CDR3 DNA is TGTGCCAGCAGTGAATTGGACAGCTACAATGAGCAGTTCTTC. The chain is built from TRBV25-1 and TRBJ2-1, with D perhaps TRBD1 (6 bases). Germline assignment: CDR1 MGHDK and CDR2 SYGVNS. Deletions cut 1 base from V and 3 bases from J, with 7 bases between. The CDR3 has 14 residues.

This chain's CDR3 is CASSPVRAGDLYGYTF. The CDR3 DNA reads as TGTGCCAGCAGCCCCGTAAGGGCAGGGGACCTCTATGGCTACACCTTC. V is TRBV7-2 and J is TRBJ1-2; D might be TRBD1 (6 bases). Germline values: CDR1 SGHTA, CDR2 FQGNSA. The CDR3 is 16 amino acids. Between the trimmed V and J ends, which lost 5 bases and 4 bases, there was a span of 20 bases.

This chain links TRBV6-5 with TRBJ1-5; D is possibly TRBD1 (5 bases). V was trimmed by 3 bases and J by 4 bases, leaving 7 bases between them. Germline loops: CDR1 MNHEY, CDR2 SVGAGI. This CDR3 has 13 residues. The CDR3 region is CASSYGGNQPQHF. The CDR3, as DNA: TGTGCCAGCAGTTATGGGGGGAATCAGCCCCAGCATTTT.

This chain connects TRBV19 to TRBJ1-4; 8 positions match TRBD1. The CDR3 spans 16 residues. V shed 5 bases and J 6 bases; nucleotides not matched to a gene: 11. Germline-derived CDR1 and CDR2 are LNHDA and SQIVND (reference sequence). The CDR3 DNA is TGTGCCAGTAGTCCAATACCCGGACAGGGTGATGAAAAACTGTTTTTT. Translation: CASSPIPGQGDEKLFF.

V usage is TRBV6-2 or TRBV6-3 and J usage is TRBJ1-2; D is ambiguous. The germline V and J ends were trimmed by 4 bases and 5 bases, with 8 bases remaining between them. The V gene's germline CDR1 is MNHEY and CDR2 SVGEGT. The CDR3 is 12 residues long. CDR3 DNA sequence: TGTGCCAGCAGTTCCGACGGGTATGGCTACACCTTC. Translated: CASSSDGYGYTF.

The V and J genes are TRBV5-1 and TRBJ2-5; TRBD2 matches at 12 bases. Trimming took 4 bases from V and 4 from J; bases not matched to a gene: 11. The V gene's germline CDR1 is SGHRS and CDR2 YFSETQ. This CDR3 contains 17 residues. The CDR3 here is CASSPTSGSFGGETQYF. The CDR3 bases are TGCGCCAGCAGCCCGACTAGCGGGAGCTTTGGTGGAGAGACCCAGTACTTC. Full variable domain (rest looked up from reference TRBV5-1 and TRBJ2-5): KAGVTQTPRYLIKTRGQQVTLSCSPISGHRSVSWYQQTPGQGLQFLFEYFSETQRNKGNFPGRFSGRQFSNSRSEMNVSTLELGDSALYLCASSPTSGSFGGETQYFGPGTRLLVL.

V usage is TRBV5-1 and J usage is TRBJ2-2; 10 bases match TRBD1. V gave up 1 base and J gave up 7 bases; unmatched junction bases: 4. Germline loops: CDR1 SGHRS, CDR2 YFSETQ. This CDR3 has 15 residues. The CDR3 sequence: CASSLRTGGIGELFF. Here the CDR3 DNA reads TGCGCCAGCAGCTTGAGGACAGGGGGGATCGGGGAGCTGTTTTTT. The whole variable domain, remainder taken from reference TRBV5-1 and TRBJ2-2, is KAGVTQTPRYLIKTRGQQVTLSCSPISGHRSVSWYQQTPGQGLQFLFEYFSETQRNKGNFPGRFSGRQFSNSRSEMNVSTLELGDSALYLCASSLRTGGIGELFFGEGSRLTVL.

The DNA for the CDR3 is TGTGCCACCAGAGCGGACGGGAATCAGCCCCAGCATTTT. Translation gives CATRADGNQPQHF. The V and J genes are TRBV15 and TRBJ1-5, with D unresolved. Trimming took 6 bases from V and 4 from J, leaving 10 bases between them. The CDR3 is made up of 13 amino acids. The germline CDR1 and CDR2 sequences are LNHNV and YYDKDF (reference sequence).

This rearrangement joins TRBV6-2 or TRBV6-3 to TRBJ1-6; 7 positions match TRBD1. V lost 5 bases, J lost 13 bases, and 8 bases stayed unmatched. The CDR3 has 13 residues. Germline V gene data show CDR1 as MNHEY and CDR2 as SVGEGT. CDR3 residues: CASSKQGFFPLHF. CDR3 sequence (DNA): TGTGCCAGCAGTAAACAGGGGTTCTTCCCCCTCCACTTT.

The V and J genes are TRBV28 and TRBJ2-3, with TRBD1 identical over 7 bases. The CDR3 spans 14 residues. V trimming: 6 bases; J trimming: 2 bases; junction bases outside the gene matches: 5. Per germline, CDR1 MDHEN and CDR2 SYDVKM. The chain's CDR3 is CASSQDRNTDTQYF. CDR3 nucleotide sequence: TGTGCCAGCAGCCAGGACAGGAACACAGATACGCAGTATTTT.

This chain joins TRBV18 and TRBJ2-3; TRBD1 is a possible D gene (6 bases). The germline CDR1 and CDR2 sequences are KGHSH and LQKENI. The V end was cut by 1 base, the J end by 0 bases, with 8 bases between. This CDR3 contains 15 residues. The CDR3 DNA reads as TGTGCCAGCTCACCACGACAGGTTAGCACAGATACGCAGTATTTT. It codes for CASSPRQVSTDTQYF.

This chain uses TRBV7-2 with TRBJ2-7; 13 nucleotides agree with TRBD2. CDR3 length: 16 amino acids. Losses at the gene ends were 2 bases for V and 5 bases for J; bases not matched to a gene: 6. Germline V lookup: CDR1 SGHTA, CDR2 FQGNSA. CDR3 region: CASSLRATSGRNEQYV. The DNA of the CDR3 is TGTGCCAGCAGCTTAAGGGCGACTAGCGGGAGGAACGAGCAGTACGTC.

The V and J genes are TRBV11-3 and TRBJ1-4, with 9 bases identical to TRBD1. Germline V gene data show CDR1 as SGHNT and CDR2 as YENEEA. This CDR3 has 16 amino acids. The V segment lost 4 bases and the J segment 4 bases; nucleotides outside the gene matches: 7. CDR3: CASSYGTGPINEKLFF. DNA of the CDR3: TGTGCCAGCAGCTATGGGACAGGGCCAATTAATGAAAAACTGTTTTTT.

The J gene is TRBJ2-1, the V gene TRBV7-2; D ambiguous. The V end was cut by 0 bases, the J end by 4 bases, with 10 bases between. Germline CDR1 reads SGHTA; CDR2 reads FQGNSA. The CDR3 length is 15 residues. The CDR3 DNA sequence: TGTGCCAGCAGCTTAGCGGCTTTTTCTTACAATGAGCAGTTCTTC. Protein product: CASSLAAFSYNEQFF. Based on the CDR3 plus reference TRBV7-2 and TRBJ2-1, the full variable domain is GAGVSQSPSNKVTEKGKDVELRCDPISGHTALYWYRQSLGQGLEFLIYFQGNSAPDKSGLPSDRFSAERTGGSVSTLTIQRTQQEDSAVYLCASSLAAFSYNEQFFGPGTRLTVL.

This chain connects TRBV5-1 to TRBJ2-1; 8 nucleotides align to TRBD2. Germline CDR1 is SGHRS and CDR2 is YFSETQ. Unmatched junction bases numbered 8, after V lost 4 bases and J lost 5 bases. The CDR3 has 15 amino acids. The CDR3 coding sequence is TGCGCCAGCAGCCTATTAAGCGGGGGCGACAATGAGCAGTTCTTC. Translated: CASSLLSGGDNEQFF.

V gene TRBV25-1 combines with J gene TRBJ1-3; D ambiguous. The CDR3 loop spans 14 amino acids. Per germline, CDR1 MGHDK and CDR2 SYGVNS. V lost 7 bases, J lost 1 base, and 11 bases lay in between. The CDR3 coding sequence is TGTGCCAGCATGTCGACTCGATCTGGAAACACCATATATTTT. Protein product: CASMSTRSGNTIYF.

The gene calls are TRBV30 and TRBJ1-1, with a possible D match to TRBD1 (5 bases). The CDR3 is made up of 13 amino acids. V lost 3 bases, J lost 0 bases, and 8 bases lay in between. The germline CDR1 and CDR2 sequences are GTSNPN and SVGIG (reference sequence). The CDR3 loop reads CAWRTGLNTEAFF. CDR3 in DNA: TGTGCCTGGAGAACAGGTCTGAACACTGAAGCTTTCTTT.

The rearrangement links TRBV5-4 to TRBJ2-7; 15 bases are shared with TRBD2. The V gene end was trimmed by 4 bases and the J gene end by 0 bases; junction bases not matched to a gene: 5. Germline values: CDR1 SGHNT, CDR2 YYREEE (reference sequence). This CDR3 has 17 residues. The CDR3 coding sequence is TGTGCCAGCAGCAGGGGACTAGCGGGGGGACCCTCCTACGAGCAGTACTTC. As protein: CASSRGLAGGPSYEQYF.

V usage is TRBV5-8 and J usage is TRBJ2-7, with TRBD1 identical over 9 bases. This CDR3 is built from 17 residues. The ends lost 5 bases at V and 0 bases at J; junction bases unmatched: 12. Germline V CDR1 and CDR2: SGHTS, YDEGEE. This CDR3 reads CASSLGTGTIASYEQYF. The CDR3 DNA sequence: TGTGCCAGCAGTCTCGGGACAGGGACTATAGCCTCCTACGAGCAGTACTTC.

The rearrangement links TRBV5-4 to TRBJ2-1, with 8 bases lining up with TRBD1. The germline gives CDR1 SGHNT, CDR2 YYREEE (reference sequence). V lost 0 bases to trimming and J lost 7 bases; unmatched junction nucleotides: 0. CDR3 length: 13 amino acids. CDR3 nucleotides: TGTGCCAGCAGCTTGGGGACAGGGAATGAGCAGTTCTTC. Translated: CASSLGTGNEQFF.